This is a list of T cell receptor beta chains from one sample in a study of OX40 agonist ivuxolimab in advanced cancers. The assay was immunoSEQ multiplex PCR, and TCRdb's table has in-frame clones only and misses some. Of around 68,000 clones in the sample, 70% to 90% are singletons; the top ten hold roughly 15%. This material consisted of CD4+ or CD8+ T cells sorted from blood, taken in a trial of the OX40 agonist ivuxolimab. The receptors shown here come from an adult with an advanced solid tumor such as melanoma, head and neck, liver or kidney cancer. Both conserved end residues are part of each CDR3. The order of the fields is J gene, clone size, D gene, V gene, CDR3 DNA, CDR3 protein. The D gene is left open where the match is weak. Size is omitted from some rows. Given values are once, few, many or a class for expanded clones.

TRBJ2-3	NA	NA	TRBV5-5	TGTGCCAGCAGCTTGGTCGATTATACGCAGTATTTT	CASSLVDYTQYF
TRBJ2-4	NA	TRBD1	TRBV28	TGTGCCAGCAGTTACCTCTGGGACAGGGTTGATGGACTAGCCAAAAACATTCAGTACTTC	CASSYLWDRVDGLAKNIQYF
TRBJ2-5	NA	TRBD2	TRBV2	TGTGCCAGCAAGAAGGGACTAGCGGGAGGCGAGACCCAGTACTTC	CASKKGLAGGETQYF
TRBJ1-3	few	NA	TRBV14	TGTGCCAGCAGCGGACAGGGAAACACCATATATTTT	CASSGQGNTIYF
TRBJ2-3	NA	NA	TRBV6-1	TGTGCCAGCAGTAACTTACCCACTAGCACAGATACGCAGTATTTT	CASSNLPTSTDTQYF
TRBJ2-5	NA	TRBD1	TRBV27	TGTGCCAGCAGTTTACGACAGGGTTCCAGGGAGACCCAGTACTTC	CASSLRQGSRETQYF
TRBJ2-7	NA	NA	TRBV6-5	TGTGCCAGCAGTTACGGGACGGGTACCTACGAGCAGTACTTC	CASSYGTGTYEQYF
TRBJ2-7	NA	TRBD2	TRBV10-1	TGCGCCAGCAAAATAGCGGGAGAATACGAGCAGTACTTC	CASKIAGEYEQYF
TRBJ2-1	NA	TRBD2	TRBV6-1	TGTGCCAGCAGTGAACCAGCGGGAGGGATTGTTGAGCAGTTCTTC	CASSEPAGGIVEQFF
TRBJ2-1	NA	NA	TRBV5-6	TGTGCCAGCAGCTTGGCCTCGGCGTATGAGCAGTTCTTC	CASSLASAYEQFF
TRBJ1-4	NA	NA	TRBV19	TGTGCCAGTAGTATAGTAGGCAGGATTAATGAAAAACTGTTTTTT	CASSIVGRINEKLFF
TRBJ1-6	NA	NA	TRBV16	TGTGCCAGCAGCCAATCGACCGGGACGTCACTCCACTTT	CASSQSTGTSLHF
TRBJ1-5	NA	TRBD1	TRBV19	TGTGCCGGTGGGACAGGGCATAGCAATCAGCCCCAGCATTTT	CAGGTGHSNQPQHF
TRBJ2-1	few	NA	TRBV6-1	TGTGCCAGCAGTGAAGGGGCGAGGGGGAGGGCCTACAATGAGCAGTTCTTC	CASSEGARGRAYNEQFF
TRBJ2-7	few	NA	TRBV28	TGTGCCAGCAGTTTATGGGCAACAGGTGACTACTCCTACGAGCAGTACTTC	CASSLWATGDYSYEQYF
TRBJ2-7	NA	NA	TRBV2	TGTGCCAGCAGTGGATGGGCGCAACTTGACCCCTATGATTCATACTTC	CASSGWAQLDPYDSYF
TRBJ2-7	NA	NA	TRBV2	TGTGCCAGCCGGGGGCCTTATGCCTACGAGCAGTACTTC	CASRGPYAYEQYF
TRBJ2-7	NA	NA	TRBV27	TGTGCCAGCAGAAGAGTCGGCTACGAGCAGTACTTC	CASRRVGYEQYF
TRBJ1-4	NA	NA	TRBV7-2	TGTGCCAGCAGCTTAGCTACGGGGGCAACTAATGAAAAACTGTTTTTT	CASSLATGATNEKLFF
TRBJ2-3	NA	TRBD2	TRBV13	TGTGCCAGCAGCTGGGGGACTAGCGGGTCCGGTACGCAGTATTTT	CASSWGTSGSGTQYF
TRBJ2-5	NA	NA	TRBV11-2	TGTGCCAGCAGCTTAGTGGCCAGCTCCTTAGGGACCCAGTACTTC	CASSLVASSLGTQYF
TRBJ1-5	NA	NA	TRBV6-1	TGTGCCAGCAGCGCCTGGGGGAATCAGCCCCAGCATTTT	CASSAWGNQPQHF
TRBJ2-7	NA	NA	TRBV18	TGTGCCAGCTCACCTCCCTGGGGATACGAGCAGTACTTC	CASSPPWGYEQYF
TRBJ1-4	NA	TRBD1	TRBV4-1	TGCGCCAGCAGCAGCCGACAGGGCTCTAATGAAAAACTGTTTTTT	CASSSRQGSNEKLFF
TRBJ2-6	NA	TRBD1	TRBV18	TGTGCCAGCTCACCAGGGACAGGGGACTCTGGGGCCAACGTCCTGACTTTC	CASSPGTGDSGANVLTF
TRBJ1-4	few	NA	TRBV6-5	TGTGCCAGCAGTTACTCAGGGGGGCATGGTGAAAAACTGTTTTTT	CASSYSGGHGEKLFF
TRBJ2-5	NA	NA	TRBV7-9	TGTGCCAGCAGTTCCTGGGGGCGGGATGTTCAAGAGACCCAGTACTTC	CASSSWGRDVQETQYF
TRBJ1-5	NA	NA	TRBV28	TGTGCCAGCACGAGGTCCGGGGGGAACAATCAGCCCCAGCATTTT	CASTRSGGNNQPQHF
TRBJ2-3	NA	NA	TRBV5-1	TGCGCCAGCAGCTTGGTGGCCGCAGGTACAGATACGCAGTATTTT	CASSLVAAGTDTQYF
TRBJ2-5	NA	NA	TRBV28	TGTGCCAGCAGTCTCCTCCCGGGACCGTCAGGAGAGACCCAGTACTTC	CASSLLPGPSGETQYF
TRBJ2-7	NA	NA	TRBV6-1	TGTGCCAGCAGTGAAATGCAGGGCTACGAGCAGTACTTC	CASSEMQGYEQYF
TRBJ2-1	NA	TRBD2	TRBV5-1	TGCGCCAGCAGCTTGTTCACTAGCGGGGGAGGGAATGAGCAGTTCTTC	CASSLFTSGGGNEQFF
TRBJ2-2	NA	TRBD1	TRBV19	TGTGCCAGTAGTATTAGGACAGGGGAGACCGGGGAGCTGTTTTTT	CASSIRTGETGELFF
TRBJ2-3	NA	TRBD2	TRBV7-2	TGTGCCAGCAGCTTAAAGACTGTAGCGGGGCGCACAGATACGCAGTATTTT	CASSLKTVAGRTDTQYF
TRBJ1-4	once	NA	TRBV19	TGTGCCAGTAGTAAAGCCCCAGTTGGGGGAGCTAATGAAAAACTGTTTTTT	CASSKAPVGGANEKLFF
TRBJ2-3	NA	TRBD2	TRBV13	TGTGCCAGCAGCAAGCGGACTAGCGGTTCAGATACGCAGTATTTT	CASSKRTSGSDTQYF
TRBJ2-7	NA	NA	TRBV25-1	TGTGCCAGCAGTGAGGGAACACCATACGAGCAGTACTTC	CASSEGTPYEQYF
TRBJ1-1	NA	NA	TRBV5-1	TGCGCCAGCAGCTTGGAGGGGCAGGTATTAGCTTTCTTT	CASSLEGQVLAFF
TRBJ2-4	once	TRBD1	TRBV10-2	TGCGCCAGCAGTGAGCAAGACAGGGGGAACATTCAGTACTTC	CASSEQDRGNIQYF
TRBJ2-4	NA	TRBD2	TRBV7-2	TGTGCCAGCAGCTCAGGACTAGCGGGAGGGCCGGGAAACATTCAGTACTTC	CASSSGLAGGPGNIQYF
TRBJ2-7	NA	NA	TRBV4-1	TGCGCCAGCAGCCAATGGGGGCAGGGAAGTCCCTACGAGCAGTACTTC	CASSQWGQGSPYEQYF
TRBJ2-1	NA	NA	TRBV25-1	TGTGCCAGCAGTGACCCTAGGGGGGACAATGAGCAGTTCTTC	CASSDPRGDNEQFF
TRBJ1-6	NA	TRBD1	TRBV19	TGTGCCAGTAGATCTTTAATCCAGGGGGCAGTTTCACCCCTCCACTTT	CASRSLIQGAVSPLHF
TRBJ1-1	NA	NA	TRBV5-8	TGTGCCAGCAGCTTGAGGGCAGCCAAGTCGCGGGTCCCTTTCTTT	CASSLRAAKSRVPFF
TRBJ1-2	NA	TRBD1	TRBV6-1	TGTGCCAGCAACCCGACAGGGTTAGACTATGGCTACACCTTC	CASNPTGLDYGYTF
TRBJ1-1	NA	NA	TRBV29-1	TGCAGCGTTGAAGCCCTGGGTGAAGCTTTCTTT	CSVEALGEAFF
TRBJ2-7	NA	NA	TRBV7-9	TGTGCCAGCAGTCCCCACCTTGTGGGCTCCTACGAGCAGTACTTC	CASSPHLVGSYEQYF
TRBJ2-1	NA	NA	TRBV7-9	TGTGCCGGACACTACGGGACCAATGAGCAGTTCTTC	CAGHYGTNEQFF
TRBJ2-3	NA	NA	TRBV2	TGTGCCAGCAGTGAGCAGGGGATCACAGATACGCAGTATTTT	CASSEQGITDTQYF
TRBJ2-7	NA	TRBD1	TRBV6-5	TGTGCCAGCAGTCAACAACGACAGGGAGAGCAGTACTTC	CASSQQRQGEQYF
TRBJ2-7	NA	NA	TRBV5-1	TGCGCCAGCAGCTTAGGGACCTACGAGCAGTACTTC	CASSLGTYEQYF
TRBJ1-6	NA	NA	TRBV27	TGTGCCAGCAGTTCAGGGTCGGGGAATTCACCCCTCCACTTT	CASSSGSGNSPLHF
TRBJ2-2	NA	NA	TRBV29-1	TGCAGCGTTGAAGTCGCGGGGAACGGGGAGCTGTTTTTT	CSVEVAGNGELFF
TRBJ1-5	NA	NA	TRBV6-1	TGTGCCGGCTCGGAGAATAGCAATCAGCCCCAGCATTTT	CAGSENSNQPQHF